This entry concerns a single T cell receptor beta chain. This receptor's antigen is unknown. Base qualities are not provided; no much larger clone lies one nucleotide away. The sample comes from a study of cytomegalovirus exposure and HLA in healthy donors (dated by TCRdb to 2015 to 2018). Turning to the overall study: An earlier analysis of 550 to 700 of the donors reported 250 to 350 Gb of sequence data and 117 million unique TCR beta sequences from about 200 million T cells. About 280 gigabases of sequencing data and approximately 92 million unique TCR sequences made up an early release that covered several hundred HLA-typed donors. Among the roughly 390 genotyped donors, around 79% belonged to the genetic ancestry cluster associated with self-reported Caucasian donors. The study was designed to test whether signatures of past pathogen exposure could be identified by cataloging public T cell receptors. The study used immunosequencing to profile the T cell repertoires of 600 to 850 subjects and linked those repertoires to cytomegalovirus serostatus. Along with the approximately 650-subject first cohort, a separate validation cohort of approximately 110 different subjects was used. To predict cytomegalovirus infection status, the study combined high-throughput TCR immunosequencing, statistical association of individual TCRs with disease status, and machine learning. In a later analysis, previously published TCR beta repertoires from several hundred donors were re-analyzed and high-resolution HLA genotyping was added so that TCR occurrence patterns could be studied. The later analysis used no new phenotypic data to find candidate immune exposures, relying instead on TCR beta sequences and their occurrence across donors. An earlier analysis of 500 to 750 of the donors applied high-throughput TCR beta sequencing to assess whether each TCR beta V gene segment acted as functional or pseudogenic. Donor age, sex, ethnicity and CMV serostatus were compiled together with the repertoire data. A later genetic analysis took genome-wide SNP genotypes for about 55% of the roughly 700 donors and used that subset as a discovery cohort. All discovery cohort repertoires had been generated on a single sequencing platform. HLA typing covered class I and class II loci at four-digit resolution. Typing coverage differed by locus: A, B, C, DRB1 and DQB1 were typed in roughly 620-630 donors, DQA1 in about 560, DPA1 in 600 to 610, and DPB1 in approximately 450. Five DR-DQ haplotypes were handled as single units for association and clustering, since linkage in the cohort was strong. On average, about 240,000 unique TCR beta nucleotide sequences were sequenced per donor among some 430 genotyped donors of the cohort, with roughly 18% of those sequences being non-productive. Summary of the overall study and its limitations: The sequencing pipeline was judged likely to have produced a cluster of highly shared sequence variants as a technical artifact. Compared with equally common non-associated chains, HLA-associated TCR beta chains in a later analysis were more clonally expanded and had lower generation probabilities. Because HLA typing was missing for some donors at each locus, association tests included only the typed subset. According to a later analysis, TCR association rates differed among HLA loci, with DRB1 alleles showing the most associated TCRs and HLA-C alleles showing the fewest. V-gene and J-gene trimming of TCR beta chains was associated with a missense DCLRE1C variant in a later genetic analysis, and the association was replicated in an independent cohort. Compared with the roughly 720-donor mean, donors in an Asian-associated ancestry cluster had fewer N-insertions in productive TCRs, according to a later genetic analysis. A later analysis associated 16,951 TCR beta sequences with specific HLA alleles at a false discovery rate of 0.05. A further reported finding was that TCR beta sequences accurately predicted the HLA-A and HLA-B alleles for most subjects in the first cohort. A later analysis reported that several top co-occurrence clusters appeared linked to parvovirus B19, influenza, CMV and Epstein-Barr virus. In both the original and validation cohorts, the classifier was reported to diagnose cytomegalovirus status with high specificity and sensitivity. A total of 150 to 200 TCR beta chains were listed by the study as associated with cytomegalovirus. When HLA alleles, especially DR and DQ, strongly co-occurred, attributing TCR associations to individual alleles was difficult. Broadly in line with IMGT annotations, most TCR beta V segments showed up in productive rearrangements about 87% or about 30% of the time in an earlier analysis of a few hundred of the donors. Roughly uniform sequencing depth across donors was assumed in presence/absence analyses, although this assumption may not hold. This cohort had only TCR beta chains sequenced, and the lack of alpha or paired-chain data limited which features could be detected. Roughly 17 rarely observed V segments, including chromosome 9 orphons, were excluded from the earlier analysis of approximately 600 of the donors because counts were too low. Correlated functional status among segregating V segments might be attributable to linkage disequilibrium, but an unknown experimental factor could not be ruled out. In a later analysis, most CMV-associated TCR beta chains were found to appear HLA-restricted, with HLA associations seemingly driven largely by CMV exposure. According to the authors, the approach could potentially be generalized to other disease states and immunological phenotypes. Most TCR sequences were seen in very few donors, while some public TCRs were found in many individuals. A few of the identified cytomegalovirus-associated TCR beta chains were confirmed in vitro to be specific for cytomegalovirus antigens. The 87-base-pair reads could not distinguish some IMGT-functional V segments, including TRBV6-2 and TRBV6-3, so those segments were excluded. CMV serostatus was the only immune exposure information available for the cohort.

V ends up 4 bases short and J 10 bases short, with an unmatched junction base count of 11. The CDR3 spans 15 residues, from the cysteine through the phenylalanine. The read is trimmed to its CDR3 DNA, 45 bases read in frame from base 1. Based on the germline V gene, the CDR1 and CDR2 sequences are SGHDN and FVKESK. Library creation used the immunoSEQ multiplex PCR assay. A mixture of 60 forward primers for TCR Vbeta segments and 13 reverse primers for TCR Jbeta segments was used in the multiplex PCR. The CDR3 region of rearranged TCR beta genes was amplified from genomic DNA by a multiplex PCR assay. The Illumina HiSeq System was used to sequence the amplified TCR beta libraries as 87-base-pair reads. The paper's processing steps were these. Across the 500 to 850 repertoires, a later analysis counted 75 million to 90 million unique TCR beta chains, around 11 million of which were shared by at least two donors. A nearest-neighbor algorithm error-corrected the raw reads and collapsed the reads into unique sequences, merging closely related sequences to remove PCR and sequencing errors. CDR3 sequences were aligned to IMGT reference sequences to assign V, D and J gene segments. For a sequence to be retained, at least a six-nucleotide match to both a V gene segment and a J gene segment was required. Rearrangements were classified as productive when the CDR3 lacked stop codons and remained in frame with V and J, and all other rearrangements were classified as non-productive. Following IMGT convention, CDR3 was defined as the stretch from the second conserved V-encoded cysteine to the conserved J-encoded phenylalanine. In an earlier analysis of approximately 590 of the donors, sequences lacking an unambiguous match to a single V gene segment were excluded. An earlier analysis of a few hundred of the donors called V segments functional above 56.7% productive rearrangements and segregating when the between-donor standard deviation exceeded 5%. To diagnose cytomegalovirus status from the catalog of TCR beta chain sequences, a statistical classification framework was built. A later analysis assigned V and J genes by comparing TCR nucleotide sequences with IMGT/GENE-DB human TR gene sequences. A later analysis assigned CDR3 sequences and most-parsimonious VDJ recombination scenarios with the TCRdist pipeline. In a later analysis, each TCR beta chain was defined by its CDR3 amino acid sequence together with its V-gene family, and reads lacking a unique V-gene family were excluded. To address suspected cross-contamination and a sequencing artifact, a later analysis removed a few hundred highly shared, low-generation-probability nucleotide sequences. In a later analysis, a clonal expansion index for each public chain was calculated from normalized within-repertoire ranks of inferred template counts. Generation probabilities in a later analysis came from a VDJ recombination model fitted to out-of-frame rearrangements, and those results were checked against IGoR. In a later analysis, TCR-TCR, TCR-HLA and TCR-CMV co-occurrence was scored with hypergeometric tests, and a repertoire-size bias correction was applied to TCR pairs. False discovery rates were estimated in a later analysis by permuting HLA or CMV assignments 20 times. In a later analysis, co-occurring TCRs were grouped using DBSCAN, and TCRdist sequence similarity was added for clustering within HLA-allele-positive subsets. Repertoires with fewer than 30,000 or more than 120,000 public chains, plus five repertoires with anomalous nucleotide sharing, were excluded from co-occurrence clustering. TCRdb re-hosts the immuneACCESS table, in-frame sequences only. Its copies lack some clones; in the studies checked, an unresolved V gene accounts for under half of them, and the cause for the rest is not known. V and J calls and clone size are those listed in that table; D and trimming were worked out from the DNA. The sample contains fewer than 250,000 clones, almost 80% of them found a single time. Clones ranked in the top ten supply about 1.7% of the sample.

In total, approximately 610 healthy bone marrow donors made up the cohort. At the time of sampling, all cohort members were nominally healthy, though unrecorded immune exposures were likely present. The donor was CMV seronegative and belonged to the group of under 400 seronegative cohort members. A peripheral blood sample was collected from each donor, and TCR beta sequencing was performed on peripheral blood mononuclear cells. Genomic DNA extraction from the blood cell samples was performed with the Qiagen DNeasy Blood Extraction Kit. What was sequenced was PBMCs. This clonotype originated in a male donor in good health and CMV-seronegative. The sequence is built from TRBV14 and TRBJ2-1, and TRBD2 aligns with 9 junction nucleotides. CDR3 protein: CASSPPGLARGEQFF. The DNA is as follows: TGTGCCAGCAGCCCTCCCGGACTAGCGAGGGGCGAGCAGTTCTTC.